Listed below are T cell receptor beta chains from one sample, sequenced in a study of blood T cell repertoires in COVID-19. The table came from immunoSEQ multiplex PCR; TCRdb's copy has only in-frame clones and leaves some out. The top ten clones hold almost 4.5% of a sample with approximately 110,000 clones, roughly 86% of them seen once. Sequencing was performed on peripheral blood. Receptor source: a man aged 35 to 55 with acute or convalescent COVID-19. CDR3s include the opening cysteine and the closing phenylalanine or tryptophan. The D gene is left open where the match is weak. The size field is filled for only some rows; it gives once, few, many or a size class.

J gene: TRBJ2-2; D gene: .; V gene: TRBV9; clone size: once; CDR3 DNA: TGTGCCAGCAGCGGGGCCACAGGGTATCAAGCGAACACCGGGGAGCTGTTTTTT; CDR3 protein: CASSGATGYQANTGELFF
J gene: TRBJ1-2; D gene: .; V gene: TRBV12-3/TRBV12-4; clone size: .; CDR3 DNA: TGTGCCAGCAGTTTAGATCGGTATGGCTACACCTTC; CDR3 protein: CASSLDRYGYTF
J gene: TRBJ2-1; D gene: TRBD1; V gene: TRBV11-2; clone size: .; CDR3 DNA: TGTGCCAGCAGCTTGGGGACAGGATGGCAGTTCTTC; CDR3 protein: CASSLGTGWQFF
J gene: TRBJ1-4; D gene: TRBD1; V gene: TRBV29-1; clone size: .; CDR3 DNA: TGCAGCGTAGGGACAGGGAGGAATGAAAAACTGTTTTTT; CDR3 protein: CSVGTGRNEKLFF
J gene: TRBJ1-5; D gene: TRBD1; V gene: TRBV5-1; clone size: .; CDR3 DNA: TGCGCCAGCAGCCCCGGGACAGATCAGCCCCAGCATTTT; CDR3 protein: CASSPGTDQPQHF
J gene: TRBJ1-1; D gene: .; V gene: TRBV18; clone size: .; CDR3 DNA: TGTGCCAGCTCACCTCTTCAATCCATAGAAAACACTGAAGCTTTCTTT; CDR3 protein: CASSPLQSIENTEAFF
J gene: TRBJ2-1; D gene: .; V gene: TRBV19; clone size: .; CDR3 DNA: TGTGCCAGTCGGGACACCTACTCCTACAATGAGCAGTTCTTC; CDR3 protein: CASRDTYSYNEQFF
J gene: TRBJ1-1; D gene: .; V gene: TRBV19; clone size: .; CDR3 DNA: TGTGCCAGTAGCAAGAACACTGAAGCTTTCTTT; CDR3 protein: CASSKNTEAFF
J gene: TRBJ1-1; D gene: .; V gene: TRBV5-6; clone size: .; CDR3 DNA: TGTGCCAGCAGCAGGTTATCGAGAGGCACTGAAGCTTTCTTT; CDR3 protein: CASSRLSRGTEAFF
J gene: TRBJ1-4; D gene: TRBD1; V gene: TRBV18; clone size: .; CDR3 DNA: TGTGCCAGCTCGTACAGGGGGGATGGCGAAAAACTGTTTTTT; CDR3 protein: CASSYRGDGEKLFF
J gene: TRBJ1-1; D gene: .; V gene: TRBV7-3; clone size: .; CDR3 DNA: TGTGCCAGCAGCTTATTCGGTAACACTGAAGCTTTCTTT; CDR3 protein: CASSLFGNTEAFF